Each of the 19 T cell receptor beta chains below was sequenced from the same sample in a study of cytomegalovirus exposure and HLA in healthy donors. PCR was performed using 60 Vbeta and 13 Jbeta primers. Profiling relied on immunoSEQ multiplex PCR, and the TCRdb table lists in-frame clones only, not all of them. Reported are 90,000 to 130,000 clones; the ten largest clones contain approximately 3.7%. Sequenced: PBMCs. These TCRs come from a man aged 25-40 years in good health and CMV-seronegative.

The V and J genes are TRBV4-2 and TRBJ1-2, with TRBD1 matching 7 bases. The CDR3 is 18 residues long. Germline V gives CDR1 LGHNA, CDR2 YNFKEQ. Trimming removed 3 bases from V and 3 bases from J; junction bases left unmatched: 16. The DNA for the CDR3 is TGTGCCAGCAGCCACAGACTTGAGGGCAGGGGGATGGACTATGGCTACACCTTC. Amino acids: CASSHRLEGRGMDYGYTF.

The CDR3 here is CASSALLAGGSFGTDTQYF. CDR3 in DNA: TGTGCCAGCAGTGCGTTACTAGCGGGGGGTTCTTTTGGTACAGATACGCAGTATTTT. V and J are TRBV2 and TRBJ2-3, with 12 nucleotides matching TRBD2. This CDR3 comprises 19 residues. The germline V gene encodes CDR1 SNHLY and CDR2 FYNNEI. V gave up 4 bases and J gave up 3 bases; unmatched junction bases: 14. Complete variable domain (other parts from reference TRBV2 and TRBJ2-3): EPEVTQTPSHQVTQMGQEVILRCVPISNHLYFYWYRQILGQKVEFLVSFYNNEISEKSEIFDDQFSVERPDGSNFTLKIRSTKLEDSAMYFCASSALLAGGSFGTDTQYFGPGTRLTVL.

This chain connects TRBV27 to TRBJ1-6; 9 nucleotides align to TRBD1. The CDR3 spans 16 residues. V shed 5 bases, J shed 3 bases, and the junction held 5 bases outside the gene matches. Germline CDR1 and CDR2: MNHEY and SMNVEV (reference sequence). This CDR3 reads CASSASGQGYNSPLHF. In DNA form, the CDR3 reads TGTGCCAGCAGTGCTTCGGGACAGGGCTATAATTCACCCCTCCACTTT.

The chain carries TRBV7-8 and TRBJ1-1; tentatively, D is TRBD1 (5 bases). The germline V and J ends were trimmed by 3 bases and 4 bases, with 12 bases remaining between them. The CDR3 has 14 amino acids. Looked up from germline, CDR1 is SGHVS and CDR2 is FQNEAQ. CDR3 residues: CASSFGWGLTEAFF. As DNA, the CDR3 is TGTGCCAGCAGCTTCGGTTGGGGCCTCACTGAAGCTTTCTTT. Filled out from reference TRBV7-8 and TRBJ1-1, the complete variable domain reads GAGVSQSPRYKVAKRGQDVALRCDPISGHVSLFWYQQALGQGPEFLTYFQNEAQLDKSGLPSDRFFAERPEGSVSTLKIQRTQQEDSAVYLCASSFGWGLTEAFFGQGTRLTVV.

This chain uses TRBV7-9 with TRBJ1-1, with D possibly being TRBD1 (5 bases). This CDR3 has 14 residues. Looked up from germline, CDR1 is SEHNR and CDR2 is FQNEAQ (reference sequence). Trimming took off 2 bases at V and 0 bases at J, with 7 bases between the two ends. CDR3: CASSLQGLNTEAFF. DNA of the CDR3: TGTGCCAGCAGCTTACAGGGCTTGAACACTGAAGCTTTCTTT.

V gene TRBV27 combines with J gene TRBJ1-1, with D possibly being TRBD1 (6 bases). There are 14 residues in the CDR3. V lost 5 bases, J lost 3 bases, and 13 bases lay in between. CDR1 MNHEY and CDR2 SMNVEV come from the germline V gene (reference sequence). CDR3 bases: TGTGCCAGCAGTACTCCCGACAGGTACACTGAAGCTTTCTTT. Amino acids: CASSTPDRYTEAFF.

This chain's CDR3 is CASSVGQGLADTQYF. Here the CDR3 DNA reads TGTGCCAGCAGCGTAGGACAGGGGCTTGCAGATACGCAGTATTTT. The chain is built from TRBV9 and TRBJ2-3; 8 bases align to TRBD1. With V trimmed by 0 bases and J by 4 bases, 4 bases remained unmatched. The V gene's germline CDR1 is SGDLS and CDR2 YYNGEE. This CDR3 spans 15 amino acids.

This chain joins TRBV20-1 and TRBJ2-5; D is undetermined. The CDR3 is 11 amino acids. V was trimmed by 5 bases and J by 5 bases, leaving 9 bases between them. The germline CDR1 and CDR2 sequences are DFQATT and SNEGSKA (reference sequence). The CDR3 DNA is TGCAGTGCTCTCACCGGGGAGACCCAGTACTTC. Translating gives CSALTGETQYF.

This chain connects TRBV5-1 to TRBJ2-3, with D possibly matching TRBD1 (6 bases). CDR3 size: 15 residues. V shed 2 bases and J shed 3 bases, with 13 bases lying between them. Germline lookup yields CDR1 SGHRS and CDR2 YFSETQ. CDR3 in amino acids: CASSFRPTGTDTQYF. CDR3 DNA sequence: TGCGCCAGCAGCTTCCGACCCACAGGGACAGATACGCAGTATTTT.

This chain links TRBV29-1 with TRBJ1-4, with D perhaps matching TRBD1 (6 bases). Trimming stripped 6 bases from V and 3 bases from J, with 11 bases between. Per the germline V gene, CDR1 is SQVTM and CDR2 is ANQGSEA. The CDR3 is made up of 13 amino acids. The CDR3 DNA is TGCAGCGTCCCGACAGGAGCTAATGAAAAACTGTTTTTT. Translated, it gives CSVPTGANEKLFF.

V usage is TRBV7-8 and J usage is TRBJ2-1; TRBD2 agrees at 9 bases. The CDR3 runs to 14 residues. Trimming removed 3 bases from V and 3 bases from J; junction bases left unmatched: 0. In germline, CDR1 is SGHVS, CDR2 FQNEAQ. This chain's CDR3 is CASSFSGGYNEQFF. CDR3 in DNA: TGTGCCAGCAGCTTTAGCGGGGGCTACAATGAGCAGTTCTTC.

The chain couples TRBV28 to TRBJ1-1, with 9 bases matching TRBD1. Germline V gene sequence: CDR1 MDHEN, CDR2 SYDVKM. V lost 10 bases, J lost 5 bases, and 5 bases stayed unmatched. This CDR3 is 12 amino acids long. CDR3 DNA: TGTGCCATAGGACAGGGGTCGACTGAAGCTTTCTTT. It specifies CAIGQGSTEAFF.

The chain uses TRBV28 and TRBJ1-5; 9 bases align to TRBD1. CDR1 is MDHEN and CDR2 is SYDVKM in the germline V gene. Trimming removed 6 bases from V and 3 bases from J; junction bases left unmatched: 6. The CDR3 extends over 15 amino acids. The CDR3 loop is CASRGTGGLNQPQHF. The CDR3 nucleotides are TGTGCCAGCAGAGGAACAGGGGGCCTCAATCAGCCCCAGCATTTT.

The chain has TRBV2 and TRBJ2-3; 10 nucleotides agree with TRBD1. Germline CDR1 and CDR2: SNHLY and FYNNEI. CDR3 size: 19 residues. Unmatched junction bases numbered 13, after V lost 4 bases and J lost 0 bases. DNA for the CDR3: TGTGCCAGCAGTGCTAGACAGGGGGCAGTTCCCTTCAGCACAGATACGCAGTATTTT. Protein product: CASSARQGAVPFSTDTQYF.

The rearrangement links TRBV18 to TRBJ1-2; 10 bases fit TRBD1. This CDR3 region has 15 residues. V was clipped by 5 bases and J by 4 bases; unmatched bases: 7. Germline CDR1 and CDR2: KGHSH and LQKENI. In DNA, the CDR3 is TGTGCCAGCTCAGCGCGGGACAGGGGCGCCTATGGCTACACCTTC. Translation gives CASSARDRGAYGYTF.

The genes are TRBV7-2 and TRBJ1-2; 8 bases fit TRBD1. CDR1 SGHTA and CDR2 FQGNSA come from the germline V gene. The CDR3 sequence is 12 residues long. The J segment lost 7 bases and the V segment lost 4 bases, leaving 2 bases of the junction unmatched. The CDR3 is CASSSDRAGYTF. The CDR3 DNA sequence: TGTGCCAGCAGCTCGGACAGGGCTGGCTACACCTTC.

Here the CDR3 DNA reads TGTGCCAGCAGCGGGACAGCTGCCGGCTATGGCTACACCTTC. It encodes CASSGTAAGYGYTF. The chain uses TRBV7-9 and TRBJ1-2, with TRBD1 matching 7 bases. Germline CDR1 SEHNR, CDR2 FQNEAQ (reference sequence). The CDR3 has 14 amino acids. The J segment lost 4 bases and the V segment lost 5 bases, leaving 7 bases of the junction unmatched.

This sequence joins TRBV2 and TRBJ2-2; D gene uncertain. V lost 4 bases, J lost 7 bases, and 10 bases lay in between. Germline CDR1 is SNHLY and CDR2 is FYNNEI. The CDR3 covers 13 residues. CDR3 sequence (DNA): TGTGCCAGCAGTGTCTTAGAGGTCGGGGAGCTGTTTTTT. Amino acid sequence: CASSVLEVGELFF.

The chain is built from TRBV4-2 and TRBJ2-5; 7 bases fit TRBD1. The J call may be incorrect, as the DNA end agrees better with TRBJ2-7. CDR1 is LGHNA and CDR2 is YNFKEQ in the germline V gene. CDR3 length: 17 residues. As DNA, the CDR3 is TGTGCCAGCAGCCAAGATCGTGCCGCAGGGGGCTCCTACGAGCAGTACTTC. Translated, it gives CASSQDRAAGGSYEQYF.